This T cell receptor beta chain was captured by sequencing in a study of Graves' ophthalmopathy and Graves' hyperthyroidism. This clonotype was picked up many times. Its antigen is not known. Amplification from RNA transcripts yielded the TCR beta CDR3 regions. HTBI primers served in a first-round RT-PCR, which a second-round multiplex PCR followed. TCRdb called the multiplex PCR reads again in MiXCR, with one record for every CDR3 protein. The sample includes 300,000 to 400,000 distinct CDR3 sequences, 17% of them seen just once. General observations from the study: Both an approximately 69% sensitivity and an approximately 72% specificity characterized the model's predictions of ophthalmopathy progression. Blood also contained most of the expanded thyroid clonotypes above 0.001 frequency.

V dropped 3 bases and J dropped 6; count of bases not matched to a gene: 5. CDR3 length: 12 amino acids. Germline CDR1 reads GTSNPN; CDR2 reads SVGIG (reference sequence). The diagnosis was founded upon clinical symptoms, serum thyroxine, TRAb, thyroid ultrasound and orbital computed tomography. Source material: peripheral blood. This clonotype originated in an adult man with Graves' ophthalmopathy. The gene calls are TRBV30 and TRBJ2-7; 7 bases are shared with TRBD1. CDR3 residues: CAWREQGFEQYF. Here the CDR3 DNA reads TGTGCCTGGAGGGAACAGGGGTTCGAGCAGTACTTC.